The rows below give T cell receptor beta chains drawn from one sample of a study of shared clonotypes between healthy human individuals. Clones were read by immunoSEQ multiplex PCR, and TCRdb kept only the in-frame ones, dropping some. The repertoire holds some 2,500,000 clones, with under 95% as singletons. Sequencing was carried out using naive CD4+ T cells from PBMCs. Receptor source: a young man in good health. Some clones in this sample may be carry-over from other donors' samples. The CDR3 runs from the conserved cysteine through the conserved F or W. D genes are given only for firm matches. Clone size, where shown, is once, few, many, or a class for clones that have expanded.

DNA: TGTGCCAGCAACTTGGTCCCAGGGGGCGGCAACACTGAAGCTTTCTTT; CDR3: CASNLVPGGGNTEAFF; J: TRBJ1-1; V: TRBV7-3; length: 16; size: -; D: TRBD1
DNA: TGTGCCAGCAGTGACTCGAAGGGACTTCAATCCCAGCATACGCAGTATTTT; CDR3: CASSDSKGLQSQHTQYF; J: TRBJ2-3; V: TRBV6-4; length: 17; size: -; D: -
DNA: TGCAGTGCTTCTCGCTATGGCTACACCTTC; CDR3: CSASRYGYTF; J: TRBJ1-2; V: TRBV20-1; length: 10; size: -; D: -
DNA: TGCGCCAGCAGCCTGGGAGTCAGGGGCTACGAGCAGTACTTC; CDR3: CASSLGVRGYEQYF; J: TRBJ2-7; V: TRBV5-1; length: 14; size: once; D: -
DNA: TGTGCCAGCAGCCAACAGGGAGGAGTTGGTGAAAAACTGTTTTTT; CDR3: CASSQQGGVGEKLFF; J: TRBJ1-4; V: TRBV4-2; length: 15; size: -; D: -
DNA: TGTGCCAGCAGTCGGACAGGGTTAGGAACCGGGGAGCTGTTTTTT; CDR3: CASSRTGLGTGELFF; J: TRBJ2-2; V: TRBV28; length: 15; size: -; D: TRBD1
DNA: TGTGCCAGCAGCTTAGGGGGAGGGGCCAACGTCCTGACTTTC; CDR3: CASSLGGGANVLTF; J: TRBJ2-6; V: TRBV7-3; length: 14; size: -; D: -
DNA: TGTGCCAGCAGTTACTCGAAAGACAGGGGGCTTGAAAAACTGTTTTTT; CDR3: CASSYSKDRGLEKLFF; J: TRBJ1-4; V: TRBV6-6; length: 16; size: -; D: TRBD1
DNA: TGCGCCAGCAGCCCAGCTAGTTATTCTGGGGCCAACGTCCTGACTTTC; CDR3: CASSPASYSGANVLTF; J: TRBJ2-6; V: TRBV5-1; length: 16; size: -; D: -
DNA: TGTGCCAGCAGCTTATTTAGTCTTAACACCGGGGAGCTGTTTTTT; CDR3: CASSLFSLNTGELFF; J: TRBJ2-2; V: TRBV7-3; length: 15; size: -; D: -
DNA: TGTGCCAGCAGTTACCGGGGAGAGCAGTACTTC; CDR3: CASSYRGEQYF; J: TRBJ2-7; V: TRBV6-5; length: 11; size: -; D: -
DNA: TGCGCCAGCCTCCGTTCTGGAAGCGGGGCTAGCACAGATACGCAGTATTTT; CDR3: CASLRSGSGASTDTQYF; J: TRBJ2-3; V: TRBV5-1; length: 17; size: -; D: TRBD2
DNA: TGCGCCAGCAGCCACATAACCGGGACAGCCAACTATGGCTACACCTTC; CDR3: CASSHITGTANYGYTF; J: TRBJ1-2; V: TRBV4-1; length: 16; size: -; D: TRBD1
DNA: TGCGCCAGCAGCCTCAGGGAGACCCAGTACTTC; CDR3: CASSLRETQYF; J: TRBJ2-5; V: TRBV5-1; length: 11; size: -; D: -
DNA: TGCGCCAGCCTTTTAGTTGATAGCAATCAGCCCCAGCATTTT; CDR3: CASLLVDSNQPQHF; J: TRBJ1-5; V: TRBV10-1; length: 14; size: -; D: -
DNA: TGTGCCTCCCGGACAGGGCTTTATGGCTACACCTTC; CDR3: CASRTGLYGYTF; J: TRBJ1-2; V: TRBV10-3; length: 12; size: -; D: TRBD1
DNA: TGTGCCAGCAGCTTAAAGGGGACACCCGATAACTATGGCTACACCTTC; CDR3: CASSLKGTPDNYGYTF; J: TRBJ1-2; V: TRBV7-2; length: 16; size: once; D: -
DNA: TGTGCCAGCAGCGTTCCCGGCAGGGGGATGTATGGCTACACCTTC; CDR3: CASSVPGRGMYGYTF; J: TRBJ1-2; V: TRBV28; length: 15; size: -; D: TRBD1
DNA: TGTGCCAGCAGTTTATGGCCGGCTATAGACCCAAGTCAGCCCCAGCATTTT; CDR3: CASSLWPAIDPSQPQHF; J: TRBJ1-5; V: TRBV27; length: 17; size: -; D: -
DNA: TGCGCCAGCAGCTTGTCCGTAGATACGCAGTATTTT; CDR3: CASSLSVDTQYF; J: TRBJ2-3; V: TRBV5-1; length: 12; size: -; D: -
DNA: TGTGCCAGCAGCCACACAGGGGGCACAGATACGCAGTATTTT; CDR3: CASSHTGGTDTQYF; J: TRBJ2-3; V: TRBV6-6; length: 14; size: -; D: TRBD1
DNA: TGTGCCAGCAGTATTGGGACGGAAAATCAGCCCCAGCATTTT; CDR3: CASSIGTENQPQHF; J: TRBJ1-5; V: TRBV11-2; length: 14; size: -; D: -
DNA: TGTGCCAGCAGTTACAGAGGGGTGGAGGTTGGCTACACCTTC; CDR3: CASSYRGVEVGYTF; J: TRBJ1-2; V: TRBV6-5; length: 14; size: -; D: -
DNA: TGTGCCAGCTCACCACCGGGACAGGGGAATGAAAAACTGTTTTTT; CDR3: CASSPPGQGNEKLFF; J: TRBJ1-4; V: TRBV18; length: 15; size: -; D: TRBD1
DNA: TGTGCCAGCACTCCAGGACAGGGTCCCGGCTACACCTTC; CDR3: CASTPGQGPGYTF; J: TRBJ1-2; V: TRBV28; length: 13; size: once; D: TRBD1
DNA: TGCGCCAGCAGCGTCGGACTAGCGGGAGGCAATGAGCAGTTCTTC; CDR3: CASSVGLAGGNEQFF; J: TRBJ2-1; V: TRBV5-1; length: 15; size: once; D: TRBD2
DNA: TGTGCCAGCAGTATCGGGACTAGCGCCCAACAAGAGACCCAGTACTTC; CDR3: CASSIGTSAQQETQYF; J: TRBJ2-5; V: TRBV27; length: 16; size: -; D: TRBD2
DNA: TGCGCCAGCAGCTTGGGACAGGGGGCGGGCGCTTTCTTT; CDR3: CASSLGQGAGAFF; J: TRBJ1-1; V: TRBV5-1; length: 13; size: once; D: TRBD1
DNA: TGTGCCACCAGCGGAGGACAGGGGGTTACCGGGGAGCTGTTTTTT; CDR3: CATSGGQGVTGELFF; J: TRBJ2-2; V: TRBV15; length: 15; size: -; D: TRBD1
DNA: TGTGCCAGCAGCCCCCAGACCACATACAATGAGCAGTTCTTC; CDR3: CASSPQTTYNEQFF; J: TRBJ2-1; V: TRBV9; length: 14; size: -; D: -
DNA: TGTGCCAGCAGTGAAGGGGTGGGGAGGGCCACTGAAGCTTTCTTT; CDR3: CASSEGVGRATEAFF; J: TRBJ1-1; V: TRBV6-1; length: 15; size: once; D: -
DNA: TGCGCCAGCAGCTCCGAGGGGGGAGACACCGGGGAGCTGTTTTTT; CDR3: CASSSEGGDTGELFF; J: TRBJ2-2; V: TRBV5-1; length: 15; size: -; D: -
DNA: TGTGCCAGCAGCTCACGAGGGTCAACTAATGAAAAACTGTTTTTT; CDR3: CASSSRGSTNEKLFF; J: TRBJ1-4; V: TRBV7-2; length: 15; size: -; D: -
DNA: TGTGCCATCAGTGAGACAGGGGCTAACTATGGCTACACCTTC; CDR3: CAISETGANYGYTF; J: TRBJ1-2; V: TRBV10-3; length: 14; size: -; D: TRBD1
DNA: TGTGCCAGCAGCCCGACCGCACCCGGGACAGGGGCGAGTGAGCAGTTCTTC; CDR3: CASSPTAPGTGASEQFF; J: TRBJ2-1; V: TRBV11-2; length: 17; size: -; D: TRBD1
DNA: TGTGCCAGCAGCTTGGGGGTCGGAGGCTACACCTTC; CDR3: CASSLGVGGYTF; J: TRBJ1-2; V: TRBV7-9; length: 12; size: -; D: -
DNA: TGTGCCAGTAAGCCCACTGGGAGCTCCTACAATGAGCAGTTCTTC; CDR3: CASKPTGSSYNEQFF; J: TRBJ2-1; V: TRBV19; length: 15; size: -; D: -
DNA: TGTGCCAGCAGCTTAGCAAGGCCAGATACGCAGTATTTT; CDR3: CASSLARPDTQYF; J: TRBJ2-3; V: TRBV7-3; length: 13; size: -; D: -
DNA: TGCGCCAGCAGACCAAGGGAGGGAGGCACTGAAGCTTTCTTT; CDR3: CASRPREGGTEAFF; J: TRBJ1-1; V: TRBV5-1; length: 14; size: -; D: -
DNA: TGCGCCAGCAGCTCCCCTCCGGGACAGGGTGGCCACGAGCAGTACTTC; CDR3: CASSSPPGQGGHEQYF; J: TRBJ2-7; V: TRBV5-1; length: 16; size: -; D: TRBD1
DNA: TGTGCCAGCAGCCTCCGGGCAGGAAACAATGAGCAGTTCTTC; CDR3: CASSLRAGNNEQFF; J: TRBJ2-1; V: TRBV27; length: 14; size: once; D: -
DNA: TGTGCCAGCAGCCAGGGACCCGACCGGGAGCTGTTTTTT; CDR3: CASSQGPDRELFF; J: TRBJ2-2; V: TRBV4-2; length: 13; size: -; D: -